These T cell receptor beta chains were read from a single sample in a study of cytomegalovirus exposure and HLA in healthy donors. The assay was immunoSEQ multiplex PCR, and TCRdb's table has in-frame clones only and misses some. The data contain roughly 58,000 clones, 83% of them seen just once; the ten biggest clones take up approximately 1.5%. The sample was PBMCs. Receptors originate from a human donor in good health. Each CDR3 is given with its conserved first and last residue. A D gene is named only where the DNA matches it firmly. Clone size, where shown, is once, few, many, or a class for clones that have expanded.

clone_size	v_call	j_call	d_call	cdr3_aa	cdr3_nt
.	TRBV13	TRBJ1-4	.	CASSNGGAWMEKLFF	TGTGCCAGCAGCAATGGGGGGGCTTGGATGGAAAAACTGTTTTTT
.	TRBV11-1	TRBJ2-7	TRBD2	CASSFYGGLDEQYF	TGTGCCAGCAGCTTTTATGGGGGACTAGACGAGCAGTACTTC
.	TRBV4-3	TRBJ2-1	TRBD2	CASSRRRAAGGPTYNEQFF	TGCGCCAGCAGCCGCCGGAGGGCAGCGGGAGGGCCCACCTACAATGAGCAGTTCTTC
.	TRBV11-2	TRBJ2-7	.	CASSLLRTSSSYEQYF	TGTGCCAGCAGCCTACTCCGGACTTCCAGCTCCTACGAGCAGTACTTC
.	TRBV6-5	TRBJ1-5	TRBD1	CASSYRQGIAQPQHF	TGTGCCAGCAGTTACAGACAGGGGATCGCTCAGCCCCAGCATTTT
.	TRBV27	TRBJ1-1	.	CASSLSGRVNTEAFF	TGTGCCAGCAGTTTATCGGGCAGGGTGAACACTGAAGCTTTCTTT
.	TRBV9	TRBJ2-7	.	CASSEGTNYEQYF	TGTGCCAGCAGCGAGGGGACAAACTACGAGCAGTACTTC
.	TRBV28	TRBJ2-7	.	CASSARDTGYF	TGTGCCAGCAGTGCACGGGACACCGGGTACTTC
.	TRBV25-1	TRBJ1-1	.	CASSEPRVGNTEAFF	TGTGCCAGCAGTGAACCCAGGGTTGGGAACACTGAAGCTTTCTTT
.	TRBV10-2	TRBJ2-5	TRBD2	CASTQLAGGPIGYQETQYF	TGCGCCAGCACCCAACTAGCGGGGGGCCCAATTGGGTACCAAGAGACCCAGTACTTC
.	TRBV4-2	TRBJ2-1	TRBD1	CASSYRGEAGEQFF	TGTGCCAGCAGTTACAGGGGGGAAGCGGGTGAGCAGTTCTTC
.	TRBV4-2	TRBJ2-1	TRBD2	CASSQGTSGYSYNEQFF	TGTGCCAGCAGCCAAGGGACTAGCGGATACTCCTACAATGAGCAGTTCTTC
.	TRBV19	TRBJ2-1	.	CATKSQDAVYNEQFF	TGTGCCACCAAGTCACAGGACGCCGTTTACAATGAGCAGTTCTTC
.	TRBV28	TRBJ2-3	.	CASKTSWKQGNTDTQYF	TGTGCCAGCAAAACGTCGTGGAAACAGGGAAACACAGATACGCAGTATTTT
few	TRBV9	TRBJ2-2	.	CASSTRWAANTGELFF	TGTGCCAGCAGCACCCGTTGGGCCGCGAACACCGGGGAGCTGTTTTTT
.	TRBV11-3	TRBJ1-1	.	CASSLEEGTEAFF	TGTGCCAGCAGCTTAGAGGAGGGTACCGAAGCTTTCTTT
.	TRBV11-3	TRBJ2-7	TRBD1	CASSSDRGSSREQYF	TGTGCCAGCAGCTCCGACAGGGGGTCCTCGAGGGAGCAGTACTTC
.	TRBV7-2	TRBJ2-7	TRBD2	CASSPRGLGSYEQYF	TGTGCCAGCAGCCCAAGAGGACTAGGTTCCTACGAGCAGTACTTC
.	TRBV5-1	TRBJ1-4	.	CASSLGFGTNEKLFF	TGCGCCAGCAGCTTGGGGTTCGGGACTAATGAAAAACTGTTTTTT
once	TRBV15	TRBJ2-5	.	CATSRDRRTNETQYF	TGTGCCACCAGCAGAGATCGAAGGACTAATGAGACCCAGTACTTC
.	TRBV7-6	TRBJ2-1	TRBD2	CASSLERGGYNEQFF	TGTGCCAGCAGCTTAGAGCGGGGAGGGTACAATGAGCAGTTCTTC
.	TRBV11-1	TRBJ2-7	TRBD1	CASSRTGASYEQYF	TGTGCCAGCAGCCGTACAGGGGCCTCCTACGAGCAGTACTTC
once	TRBV4-2	TRBJ1-1	.	CASSGEGWEAFF	TGTGCCAGCAGCGGAGAAGGCTGGGAAGCTTTCTTT
.	TRBV4-3	TRBJ1-1	.	CASSESYANWNTEAFF	TGCGCCAGCAGCGAAAGCTATGCCAACTGGAACACTGAAGCTTTCTTT
.	TRBV5-8	TRBJ2-3	TRBD2	CASSPGLSTDTQYF	TGTGCCAGCAGCCCGGGACTAAGCACAGATACGCAGTATTTT
.	TRBV9	TRBJ2-1	.	CASSAQDNYNEQFF	TGTGCCAGCAGCGCCCAGGACAATTACAATGAGCAGTTCTTC
.	TRBV30	TRBJ2-5	.	CAWDSNQETQYF	TGTGCCTGGGACAGTAACCAAGAGACCCAGTACTTC
.	TRBV4-3	TRBJ2-5	.	CASSQDTNSQETQYF	TGCGCCAGCAGCCAAGATACCAACTCCCAAGAGACCCAGTACTTC
.	TRBV18	TRBJ2-7	TRBD2	CASSPLLAGADEQYF	TGTGCCAGCTCACCATTACTAGCGGGAGCGGATGAGCAGTACTTC
.	TRBV7-9	TRBJ2-4	.	CASSPLEGGAGAKNIQYF	TGTGCCAGCAGCCCTCTAGAAGGAGGGGCCGGAGCCAAAAACATTCAGTACTTC
once	TRBV10-2	TRBJ2-3	TRBD2	CASSATSGSGRTDTQYF	TGCGCCAGCAGTGCTACTAGCGGGAGCGGACGTACAGATACGCAGTATTTT
.	TRBV19	TRBJ2-7	.	CASSTKTARSLYEQYF	TGTGCCAGTAGTACAAAGACAGCCCGGTCCCTCTACGAGCAGTACTTC
.	TRBV30	TRBJ1-4	TRBD1	CAWSRGLREKLFF	TGTGCCTGGAGTAGGGGGCTCAGGGAAAAACTGTTTTTT
.	TRBV10-3	TRBJ2-7	.	CAISEGTRGYEQYF	TGTGCCATCAGTGAGGGGACACGTGGTTACGAGCAGTACTTC
.	TRBV5-4	TRBJ1-4	.	CASSLWQSNEKLFF	TGTGCCAGCAGCTTGTGGCAATCTAATGAAAAACTGTTTTTT
.	TRBV7-3	TRBJ1-3	.	CASSEGPGGTGNTIYF	TGTGCCAGCAGCGAGGGTCCCGGGGGTACTGGAAACACCATATATTTT
.	TRBV6-4	TRBJ2-7	.	CASSDPDSLRDTSYEQYF	TGTGCCAGCAGTGACCCCGACAGTCTCCGAGACACCTCCTACGAGCAGTACTTC
.	TRBV19	TRBJ1-2	TRBD1	CASSEWTGGNYGYTF	TGTGCCAGTAGCGAATGGACAGGGGGAAACTATGGCTACACCTTC
.	TRBV7-2	TRBJ2-7	.	CASSSTPLPEQYF	TGTGCCAGCAGCTCTACGCCATTACCCGAGCAGTACTTC
.	TRBV6-6	TRBJ2-1	.	CASTSGGKYNEQFF	TGTGCCAGCACCTCGGGTGGAAAGTACAATGAGCAGTTCTTC
.	TRBV11-2	TRBJ2-1	.	CASSLSPTGNYNEQFF	TGTGCCAGCAGCTTAAGTCCGACCGGGAACTACAATGAGCAGTTCTTC
.	TRBV18	TRBJ2-1	TRBD2	CASSPPRTSGGRNNEQFF	TGTGCCAGCTCACCACCGAGGACTAGCGGGGGGCGTAACAATGAGCAGTTCTTC
.	TRBV28	TRBJ1-2	TRBD1	CASKADREVDYGYTF	TGTGCCAGCAAAGCGGACAGGGAGGTGGACTATGGCTACACCTTC
once	TRBV7-9	TRBJ2-2	TRBD1	CASSPLGQTNAGELFF	TGTGCCAGCAGCCCTCTGGGACAGACGAACGCCGGGGAGCTGTTTTTT
.	TRBV19	TRBJ1-1	TRBD1	CASSINRQGGNTEAFF	TGTGCCAGTAGTATAAACAGACAGGGTGGGAACACTGAAGCTTTCTTT
few	TRBV6-1	TRBJ1-1	.	CASRKVTVNTEAFF	TGTGCCAGCAGGAAAGTGACAGTCAACACTGAAGCTTTCTTT
.	TRBV11-3	TRBJ1-1	TRBD1	CASSPRTGDLNTEAFF	TGTGCCAGCAGCCCGCGGACAGGGGACTTGAACACTGAAGCTTTCTTT
.	TRBV6-1	TRBJ2-3	.	CASSEQGTDTQYF	TGTGCCAGCAGTGAGCAGGGGACAGATACGCAGTATTTT
.	TRBV18	TRBJ1-1	.	CASSPLGTGANTEAFF	TGTGCCAGCTCACCACTGGGGACGGGAGCGAACACTGAAGCTTTCTTT
.	TRBV4-2	TRBJ2-3	TRBD2	CASSRWTSGGSSTDTQYF	TGTGCCAGCAGCCGATGGACTAGCGGGGGGTCCAGCACAGATACGCAGTATTTT
.	TRBV15	TRBJ1-2	TRBD1	CATSRDWDRAYGYTF	TGTGCCACCAGCAGAGATTGGGACAGGGCTTATGGCTACACCTTC
few	TRBV28	TRBJ2-7	TRBD1	CASSLMGQGLSYEQYF	TGTGCCAGCAGTTTGATGGGACAGGGTCTATCCTACGAGCAGTACTTC
.	TRBV7-2	TRBJ1-6	TRBD1	CASSSYSGTGGGPLHF	TGTGCCAGCAGCTCTTACTCCGGGACAGGGGGCGGGCCCCTCCACTTT
few	TRBV7-8	TRBJ2-1	.	CASSSGLLYNEQFF	TGTGCCAGCAGCTCGGGACTCCTCTACAATGAGCAGTTCTTC